This entry describes one T cell receptor beta chain. Its antigen is currently unknown. Trimming took 0 bases from V and 8 from J, leaving 9 bases between them. The CDR3 spans 13 residues. The V gene's germline CDR1 is SGDLS and CDR2 YYNGEE. Regarding time point: pretreatment peripheral blood. The data are from a study of PD-L1 blockade in urothelial cancer. Whole-study context: Blood underwent analysis 3 weeks (second dose) and 6 weeks after treatment began. Blood yielded a median of around 150,000 T cells per sample. Study results and caveats: Sub-median blood TCR clonality before treatment predicted longer survival.

TCRdb's copy holds only in-frame clones and misses some; the assay was immunoSEQ multiplex PCR. The sample contains 95,000 or so clones, 87% of which appear only once. The TCR originated in a man in his sixties with urothelial cancer. The chain joins TRBV9 to TRBJ2-4, with D hard to call. The sample here was PBMCs, taken around atezolizumab (anti-PD-L1) treatment. The CDR3 protein is CASSVASFDIQYF. The DNA of the CDR3 is TGTGCCAGCAGCGTAGCGTCCTTTGACATTCAGTACTTC.